These 8 T cell receptor beta chains share one sample of origin, sequenced in a study of blood T cells in healthy people across ages. Primed by a sample-barcoded 5' primer and a J-beta primer mix, a second PCR proceeded for about 7 to 11 cycles. One entry per CDR3 protein results from TCRdb running MiXCR on the 5' RACE reads. The sample includes approximately 1.5 million distinct CDR3 sequences, roughly 32% seen only once; the top ten take about 10%. Sequenced sample: blood. Receptors originate from a woman aged 25 to 45 in good health.

This clonotype has just a few counts. The J gene is TRBJ2-1, the V gene TRBV2; D gene ambiguous. V gave up 1 base and J gave up 14 bases, with 9 bases separating them. The CDR3 has 11 amino acids. Germline V gene lookup returns CDR1 SNHLY and CDR2 FYNNEI. The CDR3 sequence is CASSEEAEEFF. CDR3 sequence (DNA): TGTGCCAGCAGTGAAGAGGCAGAGGAGTTCTTC.

The CDR3 DNA is TGCGCCAGCAGCTTGCTCACAGAGAACACTGAAGCTTTCTTT. Translating gives CASSLLTENTEAFF. The gene calls are TRBV5-1 and TRBJ1-1; unclear D gene. V was trimmed by 1 base and J by 1 base, leaving 8 bases between them. Germline lookup yields CDR1 SGHRS and CDR2 YFSETQ. The CDR3 length is 14 residues.

As for this clonotype: With a much larger clone just one base away, this may be a read error. The conserved final phenylalanine or tryptophan is absent from the CDR3, which likely points to a read error. The V and J genes are TRBV27 and TRBJ2-7; 8 bases map to TRBD1. V shed 8 bases, J shed 3 bases, and the junction held 6 bases outside the gene matches. Germline V lookup: CDR1 MNHEY, CDR2 SMNVEV (reference sequence). The CDR3 spans 13 residues. As DNA, the CDR3 is TGTGCCAGCGGCGGACAGGGAGACTACGAGCAGTACTCC. This gives the protein CASGGQGDYEQYS.

The rearrangement uses TRBV7-3 and TRBJ2-3, with 10 bases lining up with TRBD2. The germline V gene encodes CDR1 SGHTA and CDR2 FQGTGA. Losses at the gene ends were 3 bases for V and 14 bases for J; bases not matched to a gene: 5. The CDR3 is made up of 12 amino acids. The CDR3 reads CASSLSGGAPYF. In DNA, the CDR3 is TGTGCCAGCAGCTTGAGCGGGGGGGCCCCGTATTTT.

The gene calls are TRBV3-1 and TRBJ2-1, with D possibly called TRBD1 or TRBD2 (5 bases each). Trimming left V 3 bases short and J 9 bases short, with 21 bases between. Germline V gene lookup returns CDR1 LGHDT and CDR2 YNNKEL (reference sequence). The CDR3 has 16 residues. CDR3 amino acids: CASSQAPGPLSAEQFF. The CDR3 coding sequence is TGTGCCAGCAGCCAGGCACCGGGACCCTTATCCGCTGAGCAGTTCTTC.

In this sample, this clonotype turned up many times. The V gene is TRBV2, the J gene TRBJ1-5; D call uncertain. V was shortened by 4 bases and J by 4 bases, with 5 bases between the two germline ends. The CDR3 has 12 residues. CDR1 and CDR2 (germline): SNHLY, FYNNEI. The CDR3 spells CASSGDNQPQHF. The DNA for the CDR3 is TGTGCCAGCAGTGGGGATAATCAGCCCCAGCATTTT.

This clonotype was found a few times. This chain connects TRBV20-1 to TRBJ2-1; 10 bases are a match to TRBD2. Germline V lookup: CDR1 DFQATT, CDR2 SNEGSKA (reference sequence). Germline trimming cut 0 bases from V and 3 bases from J; bases unmatched to any gene: 11. The CDR3 length is 18 residues. CDR3: CSARDALAGSTIYNEQFF. CDR3 coding DNA: TGCAGTGCTAGAGATGCACTAGCGGGGTCTACGATCTACAATGAGCAGTTCTTC.

This clonotype has more than one count but fewer than ten. The chain combines TRBV3-1 with TRBJ2-5; no reliable D call. CDR1 is LGHDT and CDR2 is YNNKEL in the germline V gene (reference sequence). V dropped 2 bases and J dropped 3 bases, with 7 bases sitting between them. CDR3 length: 13 residues. The CDR3 coding sequence is TGTGCCAGCAGCCAACAATCCAAAGAGACCCAGTACTTC. It encodes CASSQQSKETQYF.